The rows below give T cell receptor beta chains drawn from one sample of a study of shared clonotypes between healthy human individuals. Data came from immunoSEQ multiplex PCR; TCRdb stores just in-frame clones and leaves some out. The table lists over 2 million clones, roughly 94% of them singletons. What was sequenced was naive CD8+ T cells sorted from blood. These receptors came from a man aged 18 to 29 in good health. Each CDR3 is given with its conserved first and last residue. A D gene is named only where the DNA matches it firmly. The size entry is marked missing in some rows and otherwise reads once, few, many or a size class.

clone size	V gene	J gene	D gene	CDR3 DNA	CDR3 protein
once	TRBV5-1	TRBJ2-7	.	TGCGCCAGCAGCTTGAGTTTGTGGGGGTCCTACGAGCAGTACTTC	CASSLSLWGSYEQYF
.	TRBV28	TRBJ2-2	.	TGTGCCAGCAGGCCCGGGACGCTTAACACCGGGGAGCTGTTTTTT	CASRPGTLNTGELFF
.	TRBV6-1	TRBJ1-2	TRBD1	TGTGCCAGCAGTGAGGGACAGACCTACTATGGCTACACCTTC	CASSEGQTYYGYTF
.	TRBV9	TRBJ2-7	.	TGTGCCTCGTTCTTGGAGGTTCCCTACGAGCAGTACTTC	CASFLEVPYEQYF
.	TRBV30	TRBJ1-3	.	TGTGCCTGTTACGGGGTCTCTGGAAACACCATATATTTT	CACYGVSGNTIYF
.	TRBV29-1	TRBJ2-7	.	TGCAGCGTTCAACGCCTGGGGGGATACGAGCAGTACTTC	CSVQRLGGYEQYF
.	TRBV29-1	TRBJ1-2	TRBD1	TGCAGCGTTCTCGGACAGGATAACTATGGCTACACCTTC	CSVLGQDNYGYTF
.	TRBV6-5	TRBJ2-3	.	TGTGCCAGCAGCCCATGGGGGAGTAGTGATACGCAGTATTTT	CASSPWGSSDTQYF
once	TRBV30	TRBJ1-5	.	TGTGCCTGGGGCAACGGCCAGATTCCCGGCAATCAGCCCCAGCATTTT	CAWGNGQIPGNQPQHF
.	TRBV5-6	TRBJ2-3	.	TGTGCCAGCAGCTTGGGGAGCGATACGCAGTATTTT	CASSLGSDTQYF
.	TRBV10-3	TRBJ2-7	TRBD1	TGTGCCATCATGGACACCCGGGACAGGGGATACGAGCAGTACTTC	CAIMDTRDRGYEQYF
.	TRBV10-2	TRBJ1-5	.	TGCGCCAGCAGTGAGTCATCGATAGTTGGCAATCAGCCCCAGCATTTT	CASSESSIVGNQPQHF
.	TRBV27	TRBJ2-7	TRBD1	TGTGCCAGCACCCTGACAGGGGGCGCCTACGAGCAGTACTTC	CASTLTGGAYEQYF
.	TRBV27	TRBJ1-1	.	TGTGCCAGCAGGAGAGGGAACACTGAAGCTTTCTTT	CASRRGNTEAFF
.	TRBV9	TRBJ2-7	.	TGTGCCAGCAGCGTAGGAGGCGGACAGTTCTACGAGCAGTACTTC	CASSVGGGQFYEQYF
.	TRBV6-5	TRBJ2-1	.	TGTGCCAGCAGACCACAGGGTGGGGCTTACAATGAGCAGTTCTTC	CASRPQGGAYNEQFF
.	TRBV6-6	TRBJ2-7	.	TGTGCCAGCAGTTTGGATAGATGGACCGAGCAGTACTTC	CASSLDRWTEQYF
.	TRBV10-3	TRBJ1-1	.	TGTGCCATCGCAATGGACAGTACGAACACTGAAGCTTTCTTT	CAIAMDSTNTEAFF
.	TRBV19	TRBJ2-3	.	TGTGCCAGTAGTATGGCTAGCTGGTGGACAGATACGCAGTATTTT	CASSMASWWTDTQYF
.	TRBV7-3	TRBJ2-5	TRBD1	TGTGCCAGCAGCATTCCGGGACAGGAGACCCAGTACTTC	CASSIPGQETQYF
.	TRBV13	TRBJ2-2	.	TGTGCCAGCAGAAGGTTTGGGGACACCGGGGAGCTGTTTTTT	CASRRFGDTGELFF
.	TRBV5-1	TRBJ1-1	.	TGCGCCAGCAGCTTCAAGGGGGATCGCACTGAAGCTTTCTTT	CASSFKGDRTEAFF
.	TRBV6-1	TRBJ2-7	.	TGTGCCAGCAGTGAATGGGGCAGAACCTACGAGCAGTACTTC	CASSEWGRTYEQYF
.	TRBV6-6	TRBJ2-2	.	TGTGCCAGCAGCCAATATACAGGTGCCACCGGGGAGCTGTTTTTT	CASSQYTGATGELFF
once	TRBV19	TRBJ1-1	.	TGTGCCACCCGCCTCGGGGACACTGAAGCTTTCTTT	CATRLGDTEAFF
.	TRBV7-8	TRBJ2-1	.	TGTGCCAGCAGCTCCCGACTAGTGGGGAATGAGCAGTTCTTC	CASSSRLVGNEQFF
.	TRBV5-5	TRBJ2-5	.	TGTGCCAGCAGCTTCATGGGGCGTTTAGAAGAGACCCAGTACTTC	CASSFMGRLEETQYF
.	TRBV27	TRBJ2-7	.	TGTGCCAGCAGTCTAACAGGGACCGTAGGACCCTACGAGCAGTACTTC	CASSLTGTVGPYEQYF
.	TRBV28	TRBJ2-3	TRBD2	TGTGCCAGTACTAGCGGGGGGCCCACAGATACGCAGTATTTT	CASTSGGPTDTQYF
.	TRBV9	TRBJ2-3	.	TGTGCCAGCAGCCAGGGGGAGGGGACGGATACGCAGTATTTT	CASSQGEGTDTQYF
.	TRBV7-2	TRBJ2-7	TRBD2	TGTGCCAGCAGCTTACTAGCGGGGCCCTACGAGCAGTACTTC	CASSLLAGPYEQYF
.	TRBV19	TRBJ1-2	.	TGTGCCAGTAGTATCGGGGGAGACGGCTACACCTTC	CASSIGGDGYTF
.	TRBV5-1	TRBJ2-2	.	TGCGCCAGCAGCTGGACGGGGAACACCGGGGAGCTGTTTTTT	CASSWTGNTGELFF
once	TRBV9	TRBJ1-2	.	TGTGCCAGCAGCGTAGGGGGGGGCACCCTCGGCTATGGCTACACCTTC	CASSVGGGTLGYGYTF
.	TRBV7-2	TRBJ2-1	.	TGTGCCAGCAGCTTAGCTGACTACAATGAGCAGTTCTTC	CASSLADYNEQFF
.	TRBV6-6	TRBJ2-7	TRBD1	TGTGCCAGCAGTCCCCTTCGACAGGGGCTCTACGAGCAGTACTTC	CASSPLRQGLYEQYF
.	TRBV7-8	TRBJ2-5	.	TGTGCCAGCAGCTTAGAGTCGGGTTGGGGGCAAGAGACCCAGTACTTC	CASSLESGWGQETQYF
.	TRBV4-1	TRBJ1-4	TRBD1	TGCGCCAGCAGCCACCGGACAGGTTCTAATGAAAAACTGTTTTTT	CASSHRTGSNEKLFF
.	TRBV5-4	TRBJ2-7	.	TGTGCCAGCAGCTTTCAGGGGGGGCTCTCCTACGAGCAGTACTTC	CASSFQGGLSYEQYF
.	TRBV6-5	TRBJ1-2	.	TGTGCCAGCAGTCTGGGACTCACCGGACCGGGCTACACCTTC	CASSLGLTGPGYTF
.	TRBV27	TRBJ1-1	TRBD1	TGTGCCAGCAGTTTAGGATTCGGCACAGGGGAATCTGAAGCTTTCTTT	CASSLGFGTGESEAFF
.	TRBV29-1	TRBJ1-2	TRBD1	TGCAGCGTGCAGACAGGGGTAGACTATGGCTACACCTTC	CSVQTGVDYGYTF
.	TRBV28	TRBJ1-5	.	TGTGCCAGCAGCCCCGACTGGCAGGGCGATCAGCCCCAGCATTTT	CASSPDWQGDQPQHF
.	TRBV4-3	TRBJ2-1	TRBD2	TGCGCCAGCAGCCAAGTAGGCGGGAGGGGGGATGAGCAGTTCTTC	CASSQVGGRGDEQFF
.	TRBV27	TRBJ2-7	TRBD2	TGTGCCAGCAGTTCTCGCGGGGGGGAGTACGAGCAGTACTTC	CASSSRGGEYEQYF
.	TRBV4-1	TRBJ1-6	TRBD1	TGCGCCAGCAGTCAGACAGGGGGAAATTCACCCCTCCACTTT	CASSQTGGNSPLHF
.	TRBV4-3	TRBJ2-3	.	TGCGCCAGCAGCCAAGAGGTCGAGACAGATACGCAGTATTTT	CASSQEVETDTQYF
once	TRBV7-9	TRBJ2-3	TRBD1	TGTGCCAGCAGCACGGGACAGGGCACAGATACGCAGTATTTT	CASSTGQGTDTQYF
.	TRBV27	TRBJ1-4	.	TGTGCCAGCAGTCCACAATTCATCTGGCCTCGCAGTGGTGAAAAACTGTTTTTT	CASSPQFIWPRSGEKLFF
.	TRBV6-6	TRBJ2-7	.	TGTGCCAGCAGTTACTCCCGGGACACCTACGAGCAGTACTTC	CASSYSRDTYEQYF
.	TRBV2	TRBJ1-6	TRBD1	TGTGCCAGCAGCGAGGACAGGGTTGAATATTCACCCCTCCACTTT	CASSEDRVEYSPLHF